This T cell receptor beta chain originates from a study of CD8+ T cells in alopecia areata. The wider study: Treatment of the treated patients consisted of oral tofacitinib, 5 to 10 mg twice daily.

Sequencing relied on a cDNA template that was reverse transcribed from extracted RNA. Only in-frame clones appear in the TCRdb table, and some are missing; sequencing was by immunoSEQ multiplex PCR. The table lists 150,000 to 200,000 clones, just under 60% of them singletons. With 2 bases removed from V and 8 bases from J, the gap between germline ends came to 12 bases. CDR3 length: 13 residues. Germline CDR1 reads MNHNY; CDR2 reads SVGAGI (reference sequence). Study-wide results and limits: Sequenced scalp T cells also include alphabeta T cells resident in normal skin.

Lesional scalp punch biopsies and peripheral blood came from alopecia areata patients. Sorting of CD4+ and CD8+ T cells was performed on PBMCs. This clone was detected only a few times. Its antigen is unknown. The chain couples TRBV6-6 to TRBJ1-2; TRBD1 might be the D (6 bases). The sequenced sample was CD4+ T cells sorted from blood, obtained at week 0. The clonotype was recovered from a human donor with alopecia areata. CDR3 in amino acids: CASSYGGPEGYTF. DNA for the CDR3: TGTGCCAGCAGTTACGGGGGGCCCGAGGGCTACACCTTC.